The clone carrying this T cell receptor beta chain was counted a few times. No antigen is known for it. Researchers tagged individual cDNA molecules with unique molecular identifiers. Each CDR3 protein gets one entry after TCRdb re-called the 5' RACE reads with MiXCR. The sample records roughly 47,000 distinct CDR3 sequences, 23% being singletons. The sample comes from a study of early T cells in non-severe SARS-CoV-2 infection. Study at large: Bulk RNA isolated from unsorted whole blood underwent sequencing; chains were not paired. Overall study findings and caveats: Anti-spike CD8 responses were favored in VDJdb matching, and private and CD4 specificities were missed.

This CDR3 has 15 residues. In germline, CDR1 is DFQATT, CDR2 SNEGSKA (reference sequence). The ends were cut back, 4 bases at V and 2 bases at J, with 16 bases in the middle. Sequenced here: whole blood, sampled at baseline. The chain carries TRBV20-1 and TRBJ2-3; D is possibly TRBD2 (5 bases). This TCR was sampled from an adult who was a healthcare worker with PCR-confirmed SARS-CoV-2 infection or an uninfected control (not recorded which). CDR3 amino acids: CSAILGLMVTDTQYF. The CDR3 region has the DNA TGCAGTGCTATTCTCGGACTGATGGTCACAGATACGCAGTATTTT.